These 23 T cell receptor beta chains share one sample of origin, sequenced in a study of cytomegalovirus exposure and HLA in healthy donors. This PCR relied on a set of 60 Vbeta primers and 13 Jbeta primers. Assay used: immunoSEQ multiplex PCR; TCRdb lists only in-frame clones, some missing. Altogether about 180,000 clones are present, 70% to 80% being singletons, with the ten largest covering more than 1.4%. The source material was PBMCs. The receptor source for this set is a man between 18 and 35 years old in good health and CMV-seronegative.

V gene TRBV6-6 combines with J gene TRBJ2-7; the D gene is possibly TRBD2 (6 bases). Trimming removed 1 base from V and 2 bases from J, with 9 bases in between. The CDR3 contains 14 residues. Germline V lookup: CDR1 MNHNY, CDR2 SVGAGI (reference sequence). The CDR3 region has the DNA TGTGCCAGCAGTTACTATCCGGGGGCCTACGAGCAGTACTTC. This translates into CASSYYPGAYEQYF.

This rearrangement joins TRBV25-1 to TRBJ2-7; TRBD1 aligns across 9 bases. The germline CDR1 and CDR2 sequences are MGHDK and SYGVNS. V trimming: 4 bases; J trimming: 5 bases; junction bases outside the gene matches: 9. The CDR3 covers 15 residues. The chain's CDR3 is CASSGTGGGIHEQYF. The CDR3, as DNA: TGTGCCAGCAGTGGCACAGGGGGCGGAATCCACGAGCAGTACTTC.

The chain joins TRBV7-9 to TRBJ2-1, with D tentatively TRBD2 (5 bases). The CDR3 contains 12 residues. In germline, CDR1 is SEHNR, CDR2 FQNEAQ (reference sequence). The DNA of the CDR3 is TGTGCTGTTCGGGATACTGGGGATGAGCAGTTCTTC. It encodes CAVRDTGDEQFF.

This rearrangement joins TRBV27 to TRBJ1-1; D is undetermined. The CDR3 length is 14 residues. Germline CDR1 reads MNHEY; CDR2 reads SMNVEV (reference sequence). V shed 2 bases and J shed 3 bases, with 10 bases lying between them. CDR3 loop: CASSLEGGYTEAFF. DNA for the CDR3: TGTGCCAGCAGTTTAGAGGGAGGGTACACTGAAGCTTTCTTT.

The V call is TRBV7-2, the J call TRBJ1-5, with 7 bases aligning to TRBD1. The CDR3 is made up of 15 amino acids. Germline V gives CDR1 SGHTA, CDR2 FQGNSA. Trimming at V came to 4 bases and at J to 7 bases, leaving 10 bases not matched to a gene. The chain's CDR3 is CASSSQGSAGQPQHF. In DNA form, the CDR3 reads TGTGCCAGCAGCTCACAGGGGTCTGCAGGACAGCCCCAGCATTTT. The whole variable domain, filled in from reference TRBV7-2 and TRBJ1-5, reads GAGVSQSPSNKVTEKGKDVELRCDPISGHTALYWYRQSLGQGLEFLIYFQGNSAPDKSGLPSDRFSAERTGGSVSTLTIQRTQQEDSAVYLCASSSQGSAGQPQHFGDGTRLSIL.

The CDR3 DNA reads TGTGCCAGCAGTTACTCGACTAGCGGGGCCTACGAGCAGTACTTC. Its protein product is CASSYSTSGAYEQYF. The V call is TRBV6-6, the J call TRBJ2-7; 11 bases agree with TRBD2. Germline V gene data show CDR1 as MNHNY and CDR2 as SVGAGI (reference sequence). V shed 0 bases, J shed 2 bases, and the junction held 0 bases outside the gene matches. This CDR3 spans 15 amino acids.

The chain recombines TRBV7-2 with TRBJ2-7, with 8 positions matching TRBD2. The CDR3 is 14 residues long. Trimming took 2 bases from V and 4 from J; bases not matched to a gene: 4. CDR1 SGHTA and CDR2 FQGNSA come from the germline V gene. The CDR3 spells CASSLTSGRYEQYF. As DNA, the CDR3 is TGTGCCAGCAGCTTAACCAGCGGGAGATACGAGCAGTACTTC. Full variable domain (remainder filled in from reference TRBV7-2 and TRBJ2-7): GAGVSQSPSNKVTEKGKDVELRCDPISGHTALYWYRQSLGQGLEFLIYFQGNSAPDKSGLPSDRFSAERTGGSVSTLTIQRTQQEDSAVYLCASSLTSGRYEQYFGPGTRLTVT.

This chain connects TRBV27 to TRBJ1-5, with D maybe TRBD1 (6 bases). Trimming shortened V by 6 bases and J by 2 bases, and 14 bases separated the two germline ends. This CDR3 comprises 15 residues. Germline V gene lookup returns CDR1 MNHEY and CDR2 SMNVEV (reference sequence). The chain's CDR3 is CASRYREWGNQPQHF. The CDR3 DNA reads TGTGCCAGCAGATACAGGGAGTGGGGCAATCAGCCCCAGCATTTT.

V is TRBV30 and J is TRBJ2-1, with D possibly matching TRBD2 (6 bases). Looked up from germline, CDR1 is GTSNPN and CDR2 is SVGIG (reference sequence). This CDR3 contains 14 residues. V lost 5 bases and J lost 2, with 13 bases in between. In nucleotides, the CDR3 is TGTGCCTGGTCTGCGGAGGGAACCTACAATGAGCAGTTCTTC. Residues: CAWSAEGTYNEQFF. The variable domain in full, with the rest retrieved from reference TRBV30 and TRBJ2-1, is SQTIHQWPATLVQPVGSPLSLECTVEGTSNPNLYWYRQAAGRGLQLLFYSVGIGQISSEVPQNLSASRPQDRQFILSSKKLLLSDSGFYLCAWSAEGTYNEQFFGPGTRLTVL.

The genes are TRBV16 and TRBJ1-1, with a weak D call TRBD1 (6 bases). Trimming pared 2 bases from V and 5 bases from J, leaving 21 bases between. CDR1 is KGHSY, CDR2 FQNENV, per germline. The CDR3 contains 17 residues. CDR3 DNA sequence: TGTGCCAGCAGCCAACGCTTCCCCCGGGGGGCAGAGACTGAAGCTTTCTTT. It translates to CASSQRFPRGAETEAFF.

The chain is built from TRBV5-1 and TRBJ1-5, with D possibly being TRBD1 (6 bases). Between the trimmed V and J ends, which lost 0 bases and 10 bases, there was a span of 14 bases. Germline values: CDR1 SGHRS, CDR2 YFSETQ. The CDR3 runs to 14 residues. The CDR3 protein is CASSLGTTGGPQHF. As DNA, the CDR3 is TGCGCCAGCAGCTTGGGCACGACAGGAGGTCCCCAGCATTTT.

This clone was counted a single time. This chain uses TRBV6-5 with TRBJ2-1; TRBD1 matches at 9 bases. Germline-derived CDR1 and CDR2 are MNHEY and SVGAGI. This CDR3 region has 14 residues. J was trimmed by 9 bases and V by 6 bases; bases with no gene match: 9. Here the CDR3 reads CASRYGGTGREQFF. The CDR3 coding sequence is TGTGCCAGCAGGTACGGGGGGACAGGGCGTGAGCAGTTCTTC.

The J gene is TRBJ2-5, the V gene TRBV7-6, with 10 nucleotides matching TRBD2. Matching the DNA end better, TRBJ2-7 makes the J call doubtful. Germline loops: CDR1 SGHVS, CDR2 FNYEAQ. The CDR3 has 15 amino acids. The CDR3 is CASSLWASGSYEQYF. CDR3 in DNA: TGTGCCAGCAGCTTATGGGCTAGCGGGAGTTACGAGCAGTACTTC.

The chain recombines TRBV6-5 with TRBJ1-6, with 9 bases aligning to TRBD1. J gave up 10 bases and V 4 bases, and 5 bases lay outside the gene matches. Germline assignment: CDR1 MNHEY and CDR2 SVGAGI. The CDR3 sequence is 14 residues long. The CDR3: CASSFRQGGSPLHF. Written as DNA, the CDR3 is TGTGCCAGCAGTTTCCGACAGGGGGGATCACCCCTCCACTTT.

The chain uses TRBV5-5 and TRBJ1-3; D not resolved. V was cut by 2 bases and J by 2 bases, with 14 bases left in between. This CDR3 is built from 16 residues. CDR1 SGHKS and CDR2 YYEKEE come from the germline V gene (reference sequence). This chain's CDR3 is CASSLYIERTGNTIYF. CDR3 DNA: TGTGCCAGCAGCTTATATATAGAGCGAACTGGAAACACCATATATTTT.

V usage is TRBV27 and J usage is TRBJ2-1, with 11 bases identical to TRBD2. Trimming cost V 4 bases and J 5 bases; bases outside gene matches: 16. Germline CDR1 and CDR2: MNHEY and SMNVEV (reference sequence). This CDR3 is built from 19 residues. The CDR3, as DNA: TGTGCCAGCAGTTCTAGCGGGAGGCAATTTCTAATAAAGAACAATGAGCAGTTCTTC. It translates to CASSSSGRQFLIKNNEQFF.

The chain is built from TRBV15 and TRBJ1-2; no firm D call. CDR3 size: 15 residues. Germline lookup yields CDR1 LNHNV and CDR2 YYDKDF (reference sequence). V was shortened by 1 base and J by 2 bases, with 11 bases between the two germline ends. The CDR3 here is CATSRGHAVNYGYTF. The CDR3 region has the DNA TGTGCCACCAGCAGAGGGCATGCGGTGAACTATGGCTACACCTTC.

This clone was picked up a small number of times. The chain couples TRBV6-5 to TRBJ1-5; 8 nucleotides align to TRBD1. V lost 6 bases, J lost 2 bases, and 6 bases stayed unmatched. This CDR3 is built from 15 residues. The germline gives CDR1 MNHEY, CDR2 SVGAGI. Here the CDR3 DNA reads TGTGCCAGCAGGCCCGCAGGGGGCCGCAATCAGCCCCAGCATTTT. As protein: CASRPAGGRNQPQHF.

CDR3 in amino acids: CASSLGDRGPGNTIYF. CDR3 DNA sequence: TGTGCCAGCAGCTTAGGAGACAGGGGGCCTGGAAACACCATATATTTT. The rearrangement joins TRBV7-8 to TRBJ1-3, with TRBD1 matching 10 bases. The CDR3 covers 16 residues. The J segment lost 2 bases and the V segment lost 1 base, leaving 2 bases of the junction unmatched. The germline CDR1 and CDR2 sequences are SGHVS and FQNEAQ.

The chain joins TRBV10-3 to TRBJ1-2; D may be TRBD1 (6 bases). V dropped 4 bases and J dropped 6 bases, with 15 bases sitting between them. Germline V lookup: CDR1 ENHRY, CDR2 SYGVKD. This CDR3 comprises 14 residues. CDR3 bases: TGTGCCATCAGTGGGGCCCGGGCAGGGGATGGCTACACCTTC. Translation: CAISGARAGDGYTF.

This clone appeared a single time. The V gene is TRBV7-3, the J gene TRBJ2-7; 8 bases fit TRBD1. Germline CDR1 reads SGHTA; CDR2 reads FQGTGA. The ends lost 5 bases at V and 5 bases at J; junction bases unmatched: 8. The CDR3 has 14 amino acids. The CDR3 sequence: CASSPGQGRNEQYF. In nucleotides, the CDR3 is TGTGCCAGCAGCCCTGGACAGGGACGGAACGAGCAGTACTTC.

The CDR3 coding sequence is TGTGCCAGTAGTATGGCAAGGGGGAGAGGGGGCTATGGCTACACCTTC. It specifies CASSMARGRGGYGYTF. The chain combines TRBV19 with TRBJ1-2; tentatively, D is TRBD1 (6 bases). The germline gives CDR1 LNHDA, CDR2 SQIVND (reference sequence). Trimming removed 3 bases from V and 4 bases from J, with 18 bases in between. This CDR3 has 16 residues.

The chain links TRBV15 to TRBJ2-3, with TRBD2 identical over 11 bases. The CDR3 runs to 15 residues. Per the germline V gene, CDR1 is LNHNV and CDR2 is YYDKDF (reference sequence). V was pared by 6 bases and J by 6 bases, with 8 bases of the junction left unmatched. The DNA for the CDR3 is TGTGCCACCAGTCTAGCGGGGGGCTCTCCCGATACGCAGTATTTT. Amino acid sequence: CATSLAGGSPDTQYF.